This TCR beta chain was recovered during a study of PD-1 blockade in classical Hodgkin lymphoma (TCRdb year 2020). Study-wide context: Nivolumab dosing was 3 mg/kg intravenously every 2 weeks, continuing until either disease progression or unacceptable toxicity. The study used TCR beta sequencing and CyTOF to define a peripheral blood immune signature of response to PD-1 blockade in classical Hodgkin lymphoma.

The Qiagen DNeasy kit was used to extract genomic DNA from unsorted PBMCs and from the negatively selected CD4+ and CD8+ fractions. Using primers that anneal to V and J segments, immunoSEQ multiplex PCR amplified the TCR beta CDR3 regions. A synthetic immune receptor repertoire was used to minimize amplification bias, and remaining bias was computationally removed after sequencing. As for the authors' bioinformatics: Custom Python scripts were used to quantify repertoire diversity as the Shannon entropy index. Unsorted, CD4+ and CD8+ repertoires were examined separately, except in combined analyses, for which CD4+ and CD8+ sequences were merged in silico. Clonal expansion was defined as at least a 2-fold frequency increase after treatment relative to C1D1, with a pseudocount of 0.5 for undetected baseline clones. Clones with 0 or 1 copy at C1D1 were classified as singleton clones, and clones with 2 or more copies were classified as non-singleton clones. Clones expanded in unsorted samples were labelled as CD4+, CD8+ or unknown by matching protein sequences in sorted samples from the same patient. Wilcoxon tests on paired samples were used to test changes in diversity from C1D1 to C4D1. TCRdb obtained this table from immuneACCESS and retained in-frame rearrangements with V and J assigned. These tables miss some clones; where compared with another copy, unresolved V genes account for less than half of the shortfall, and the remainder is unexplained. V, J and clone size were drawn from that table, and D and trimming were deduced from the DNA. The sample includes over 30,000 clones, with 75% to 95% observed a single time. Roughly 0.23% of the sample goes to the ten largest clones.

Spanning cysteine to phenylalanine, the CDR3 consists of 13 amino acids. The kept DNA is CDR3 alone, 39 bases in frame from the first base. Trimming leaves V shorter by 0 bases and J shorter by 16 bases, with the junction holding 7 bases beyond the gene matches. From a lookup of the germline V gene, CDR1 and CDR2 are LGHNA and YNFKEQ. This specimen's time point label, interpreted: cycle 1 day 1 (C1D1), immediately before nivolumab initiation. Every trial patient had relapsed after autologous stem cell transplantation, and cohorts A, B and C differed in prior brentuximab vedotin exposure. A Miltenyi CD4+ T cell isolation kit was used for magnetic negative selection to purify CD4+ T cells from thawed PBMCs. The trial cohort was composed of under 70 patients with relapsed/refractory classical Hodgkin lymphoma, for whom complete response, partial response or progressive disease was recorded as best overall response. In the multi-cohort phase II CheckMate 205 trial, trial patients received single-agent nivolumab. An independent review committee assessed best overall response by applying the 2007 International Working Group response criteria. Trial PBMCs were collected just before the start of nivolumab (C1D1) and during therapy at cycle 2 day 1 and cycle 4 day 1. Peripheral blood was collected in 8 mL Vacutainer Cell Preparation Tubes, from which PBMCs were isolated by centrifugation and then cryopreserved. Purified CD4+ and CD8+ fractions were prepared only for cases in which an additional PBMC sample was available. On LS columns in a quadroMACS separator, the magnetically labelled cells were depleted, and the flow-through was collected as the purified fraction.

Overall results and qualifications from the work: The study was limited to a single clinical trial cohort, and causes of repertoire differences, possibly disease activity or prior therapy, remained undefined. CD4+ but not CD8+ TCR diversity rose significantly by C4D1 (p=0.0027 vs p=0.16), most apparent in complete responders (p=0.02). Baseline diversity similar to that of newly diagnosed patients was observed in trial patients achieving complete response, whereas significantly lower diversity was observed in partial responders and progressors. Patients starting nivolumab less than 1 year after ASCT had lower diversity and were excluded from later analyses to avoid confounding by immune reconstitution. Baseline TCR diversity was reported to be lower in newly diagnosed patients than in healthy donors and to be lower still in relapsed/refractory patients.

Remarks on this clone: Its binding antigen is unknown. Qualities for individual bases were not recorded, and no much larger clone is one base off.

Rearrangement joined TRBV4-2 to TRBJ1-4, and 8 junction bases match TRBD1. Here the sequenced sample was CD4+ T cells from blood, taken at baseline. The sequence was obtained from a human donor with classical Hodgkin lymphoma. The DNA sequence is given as TGTGCCAGCAGCCAAGAGGAAGGACAGGGTCCGTTTTTT. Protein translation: CASSQEEGQGPFF.